The rows below give T cell receptor beta chains drawn from one sample of a study of regulatory T cells in long-lasting Graves disease. MiXCR, run by TCRdb on the multiplex PCR reads, gives a single entry per CDR3 protein. The table lists 500,000 or so distinct CDR3 sequences, about a sixth of them singletons. These data were also filed under a second study, of T cells in Graves' hyperthyroidism and ophthalmopathy.

The input for sequencing was peripheral blood mononuclear cells (PBMCs), taken at new diagnosis, from a patient treated with antithyroid drugs. The source is a man in his forties with Graves disease. The CDR3 runs from the conserved cysteine through the conserved F or W. D genes are given only for firm matches. Not all rows give a size; the values are once, few, many and, for expanded clones, a class.

J	size	V	D	DNA	CDR3
TRBJ1-3	.	TRBV20-1	TRBD1	TGCAGTGCCCCCCAGGGGGCGAGCTCTGGAAACACCATATATTTT	CSAPQGASSGNTIYF
TRBJ2-7	.	TRBV7-3	.	TGTGCCAGCAGCTTATCTAGCCTCTCCTACGAGCAGTACTTC	CASSLSSLSYEQYF
TRBJ1-5	many	TRBV24-1	.	TGTGCCACCAGTGCCGCTTATAGCAATCAGCCCCAGCATTTT	CATSAAYSNQPQHF
TRBJ2-7	.	TRBV20-1	TRBD1	TGCAGTGCTAGAGATTCGACAGGGGGCTACGAGCAGTACTTC	CSARDSTGGYEQYF
TRBJ2-3	few	TRBV6-4	TRBD2	TGTGCCAGCAGTGACGGTAGCGGGGGCAGCACAGATACGCAGTATTTT	CASSDGSGGSTDTQYF
TRBJ2-7	.	TRBV2	.	TGTGCCAGCAGTGATGTTTCTTACGAGCAGTACTTC	CASSDVSYEQYF
TRBJ2-2	many	TRBV7-3	.	TGTGCCAGCAGCTTCGTCCACACCGGGGAGCTGTTTTTT	CASSFVHTGELFF
TRBJ2-7	few	TRBV29-1	.	TGCAGCGTTGAACGGTGGGGGACAAGCTCCTACGAGCAGTACTTC	CSVERWGTSSYEQYF
TRBJ1-1	many	TRBV28	.	TGTGCCAGCAGTAACACTGAAGCTTTCTTT	CASSNTEAFF
TRBJ1-2	many	TRBV3-1	.	TGTGCCAGCAGCCAAGATCTGGTCACCTATGGCTACACCTTC	CASSQDLVTYGYTF
TRBJ2-7	.	TRBV7-9	.	TGTGCCAGCAGCTCCGGACCTCCGGAGAAGGAGCAGTACTTC	CASSSGPPEKEQYF
TRBJ1-1	many	TRBV20-1	.	TGCAGTGCTAGCCAGCGCCATGGGGCTGAAGCTTTCTTT	CSASQRHGAEAFF
TRBJ2-7	once	TRBV11-2	TRBD2	TGTGCCAGCAGTGCCGGGACTAGCGGGGGACACGAGCAGTACTTC	CASSAGTSGGHEQYF
TRBJ2-7	many	TRBV29-1	TRBD1	TGCAGCGTTCCCTCGGGACAGGGCTACGAGCAGTACTTC	CSVPSGQGYEQYF
TRBJ1-5	many	TRBV28	.	TGTGCCAGCAGCTCCCCGGGAGGCAATCAGCCCCAGCATTTT	CASSSPGGNQPQHF
TRBJ1-3	many	TRBV6-5	.	TGTGCCAGCAGTTACCTTAGACAGGACTCTGGAAACACCATATATTTT	CASSYLRQDSGNTIYF
TRBJ2-5	many	TRBV18	TRBD2	TGTGCCAGCTCACGACTAGCGGGGCATGAAGAGACCCAGTACTTC	CASSRLAGHEETQYF
TRBJ2-3	many	TRBV28	.	TGTGCCAGCAGTTTGCTGGGACCCGGGATGACAGATACGCAGTATTTT	CASSLLGPGMTDTQYF
TRBJ2-2	many	TRBV12-3/TRBV12-4	TRBD1	TGTGCCAGCATTCCTCACCCGGGACAGGGGAACACCGGGGAGCTGTTTTTT	CASIPHPGQGNTGELFF
TRBJ2-7	many	TRBV10-1	TRBD1	TGCGCCAGCAGTGGGGGGGACAGGGGGCATTTCTACGAGCAGTACTTC	CASSGGDRGHFYEQYF
TRBJ2-3	many	TRBV20-1	.	TGCAGTGCTAGAGGGTACGGCACAGATACGCAGTATTTT	CSARGYGTDTQYF
TRBJ2-7	.	TRBV4-1	TRBD1	TGCGCCAGCAGCCAAGTCGGGACAGCCTACGAGCAGTACTTC	CASSQVGTAYEQYF
TRBJ1-5	.	TRBV6-1	.	TGTGCCAGCAGCCGTGGACGGGTTAGCAATCAGCCCCAGCATTTT	CASSRGRVSNQPQHF
TRBJ1-1	few	TRBV19	.	TGTGCCAGCAGTAGCCCAGGGAACACTGAAGCTTTCTTT	CASSSPGNTEAFF
TRBJ2-5	few	TRBV6-1	.	TGTGCCAGCGATTGGGGAGGCTTTGAGGGAGAGACCCAGTACTTC	CASDWGGFEGETQYF
TRBJ2-7	many	TRBV6-1	TRBD1	TGTGCCAGCAGTCCCAACAGGGGGCCATACGAGCAGTACTTC	CASSPNRGPYEQYF
TRBJ2-1	many	TRBV28	TRBD2	TGTGCCAGCAGCGCCCCCCGGACTAGCGGGAGCTCCTACAATGAGCAGTTCTTC	CASSAPRTSGSSYNEQFF
TRBJ1-1	many	TRBV2	TRBD1	TGTGCCAGCCGGACAGGGACTTACACTGAAGCTTTCTTT	CASRTGTYTEAFF
TRBJ1-2	many	TRBV19	TRBD1	TGCGCCAGCAGACAGGGGGATGGCTACACCTTC	CASRQGDGYTF
TRBJ2-1	.	TRBV12-3/TRBV12-4	TRBD2	TGTGCCAGCAGGCCAGGACTAGCGGACTACAATGAGCAGTTCTTC	CASRPGLADYNEQFF
TRBJ1-5	.	TRBV12-3/TRBV12-4	TRBD1	TGTGCCAGCAGTTTACGAGACAGGGGTCAGCCCCAGCATTTT	CASSLRDRGQPQHF
TRBJ2-7	many	TRBV6-2/TRBV6-3	TRBD1	TGTGCCAGCAGTTACTCGATGGGGGGACAGGGGTACGAGCAGTACTTC	CASSYSMGGQGYEQYF
TRBJ2-3	many	TRBV27	.	TGTGCCAGCTGTCGTTTTCCAGGGACCACAGATACGCAGTATTTT	CASCRFPGTTDTQYF
TRBJ1-2	.	TRBV5-1	.	TGTGCCAGCAGCTTGGCGCGGAACAACTATGGCTACACCTTC	CASSLARNNYGYTF
TRBJ2-3	.	TRBV19	TRBD2	TGTGCCAGTAGTATAGCGGGACTAGCGGCTTCAGATACGCAGTATTTT	CASSIAGLAASDTQYF
TRBJ2-1	.	TRBV15	.	TGTGCCACCAGCAGAGCCTCTAGCCCCGATGAGCAGTTCTTC	CATSRASSPDEQFF
TRBJ2-1	.	TRBV7-9	TRBD1	TGTGCCAGCAGCTCAGGGGGGGGACAGGGGAGTAGGCCCAATGAGCAGTTCTTC	CASSSGGGQGSRPNEQFF
TRBJ1-5	.	TRBV29-1	.	TGCAGCGTTTCAAGGGGAGCTAGCAATCAGCCCCAGCATTTT	CSVSRGASNQPQHF
TRBJ1-1	many	TRBV20-1	.	TGCAGTGCTAGCGGACCGACGGCTGAAGCTTTCTTT	CSASGPTAEAFF
TRBJ1-1	many	TRBV5-1	.	TGCGCCAGCAGCTCTGGACAGACCGAAGCTTTCTTT	CASSSGQTEAFF
TRBJ2-5	.	TRBV7-2	TRBD2	TGTGCCAGCAGCTACACTAGCGGGAGGGCCCAAGAGACCCAGTACTTC	CASSYTSGRAQETQYF
TRBJ2-7	.	TRBV10-3	TRBD2	TGTGCCATCAGTGAGTTGGGAGGCAGACTAGCGGGAGCCGAGCAGTACTTC	CAISELGGRLAGAEQYF
TRBJ2-2	.	TRBV28	.	TGTGCCAGCAGTTTCCCGGCGGGGTACACCGGGGAGCTGTTTTTT	CASSFPAGYTGELFF
TRBJ2-1	many	TRBV27	TRBD2	TGTGCCAGCAGTCCTAGGACTAGCGGGGGATCGCGGAATGAGCAGTTCTTC	CASSPRTSGGSRNEQFF